Below are 23 T cell receptor beta chains sequenced from a single sample in a study of CD8+ T cells in alopecia areata. The sequencing template was cDNA reverse transcribed from extracted RNA. Method: immunoSEQ multiplex PCR; TCRdb's copy keeps in-frame clones and lacks some. The repertoire holds about 150,000 clones, with less than 65% as singletons. Sequences were obtained from CD8+ T cells sorted from blood. Receptor source: a human donor in good health.

With regard to this clone: The junction shows a germline mismatch at one end, possibly a read error. This chain uses TRBV28 with TRBJ2-7; D is possibly TRBD1 (6 bases). Per germline, CDR1 MDHEN and CDR2 SYDVKM. CDR3 size: 15 residues. CDR3 sequence reads: CASSLIAGASHEQYF. The CDR3 bases are TGTGCCAGCAGTTTAATCGCAGGGGCCTCCCACGAGCAGTACTTC.

About this clone: Other DNA sequences in this specimen translate into the identical CDR3. The chain is built from TRBV19 and TRBJ1-2; a weak D match, TRBD1 (6 bases). CDR3 length: 13 amino acids. Germline V gives CDR1 LNHDA, CDR2 SQIVND (reference sequence). Deletions cut 2 bases from V and 8 bases from J, with 12 bases between. The CDR3 DNA reads as TGTGCCAGTAGTATAACGCAGGGGCGAGGCTACACCTTC. Translation gives CASSITQGRGYTF.

This chain joins TRBV9 and TRBJ2-3, with TRBD1 matching 8 bases. The trim removed 4 bases at V and 0 bases at J, leaving 13 bases unmatched. Per the germline V gene, CDR1 is SGDLS and CDR2 is YYNGEE. The CDR3 sequence is 18 residues long. CDR3 region: CASSPTGGPVHSTDTQYF. CDR3 nucleotides: TGTGCCAGCAGCCCAACAGGGGGTCCAGTCCATAGCACAGATACGCAGTATTTT.

This clone has just a few counts. Additional DNA sequences in this sample encode the identical CDR3. The V call is TRBV5-6, the J call TRBJ2-7; D is uncertain. Trimming took 0 bases from V and 0 from J, leaving 4 bases between them. CDR1 and CDR2 from the germline V gene are SGHDT and YYEEEE. The CDR3 spans 13 residues. The CDR3 coding sequence is TGTGCCAGCAGCTTGGGCAACTCCTACGAGCAGTACTTC. It encodes CASSLGNSYEQYF.

This clone was counted between two and nine times. Other nucleotide sequences from this sample produce the same CDR3. The J gene is TRBJ2-3, the V gene TRBV7-9, with no clear D. The germline V gene encodes CDR1 SEHNR and CDR2 FQNEAQ (reference sequence). V dropped 0 bases and J dropped 3 bases, with 1 base sitting between them. The CDR3 sequence is 12 residues long. CDR3 sequence: CASSLATDTQYF. The CDR3 nucleotides read TGTGCCAGCAGCTTAGCAACAGATACGCAGTATTTT.

The CDR3 loop is CASSETANTEAFF. DNA of the CDR3: TGTGCCAGCAGTGAGACGGCGAACACTGAAGCTTTCTTT. The rearrangement joins TRBV2 to TRBJ1-1, with unresolved D. The V end was cut by 3 bases, the J end by 1 base, with 6 bases between. CDR1 SNHLY and CDR2 FYNNEI come from the germline V gene. This CDR3 is 13 amino acids long.

The CDR3 DNA sequence: TGCGCCAGCAGCCAAGATGGAGGGCCGGGGAACGAGCAGTACTTC. It encodes CASSQDGGPGNEQYF. This chain connects TRBV4-1 to TRBJ2-7; a possible D gene is TRBD2 (6 bases). The V end was cut by 0 bases, the J end by 5 bases, with 14 bases between. Germline CDR1 MGHRA, CDR2 YSYEKL. This CDR3 region has 15 residues.

The chain combines TRBV4-1 with TRBJ1-4; D is ambiguous. Germline V gives CDR1 MGHRA, CDR2 YSYEKL. V gave up 8 bases and J gave up 5 bases, with 18 bases separating them. The length of the CDR3 is 15 residues. This CDR3 is CASGEGTGFNEKLFF. CDR3 sequence (DNA): TGCGCCAGCGGAGAGGGAACGGGCTTCAATGAAAAACTGTTTTTT.

This sequence joins TRBV6-5 and TRBJ1-4; D is perhaps TRBD1 (5 bases). This CDR3 spans 15 amino acids. Germline CDR1 MNHEY, CDR2 SVGAGI. The ends were cut back, 0 bases at V and 0 bases at J, with 5 bases in the middle. The CDR3 coding sequence is TGTGCCAGCAGTTACTCGGGGGCAACTAATGAAAAACTGTTTTTT. It codes for CASSYSGATNEKLFF.

The chain links TRBV7-9 to TRBJ2-7, with 9 bases fitting TRBD1. V lost 4 bases and J lost 5; bases outside the gene matches: 9. Per germline, CDR1 SEHNR and CDR2 FQNEAQ (reference sequence). This CDR3 comprises 15 residues. CDR3 amino acids: CASSSSGTGKDEQYF. CDR3 sequence (DNA): TGTGCCAGCAGCTCATCCGGGACAGGGAAAGACGAGCAGTACTTC. The whole variable domain, filled in from reference TRBV7-9 and TRBJ2-7, reads DTGVSQNPRHKITKRGQNVTFRCDPISEHNRLYWYRQTLGQGPEFLTYFQNEAQLEKSRLLSDRFSAERPKGSFSTLEIQRTEQGDSAMYLCASSSSGTGKDEQYFGPGTRLTVT.

This clone was detected a few times. This chain links TRBV30 with TRBJ2-7; TRBD1 matches at 7 bases. Germline CDR1 reads GTSNPN; CDR2 reads SVGIG (reference sequence). The CDR3 runs to 17 residues. Trimming at V came to 5 bases and at J to 2 bases, leaving 18 bases not matched to a gene. This CDR3 is CAWFPATGDLNAYEQYF. The CDR3 bases are TGTGCCTGGTTCCCTGCCACAGGGGATCTTAATGCCTACGAGCAGTACTTC. Full variable domain (missing parts from reference TRBV30 and TRBJ2-7): SQTIHQWPATLVQPVGSPLSLECTVEGTSNPNLYWYRQAAGRGLQLLFYSVGIGQISSEVPQNLSASRPQDRQFILSSKKLLLSDSGFYLCAWFPATGDLNAYEQYFGPGTRLTVT.

This clone was picked up a small number of times. The rearrangement links TRBV18 to TRBJ2-5, with TRBD2 matching over 8 bases. This CDR3 comprises 14 residues. V was clipped by 5 bases and J by 2 bases; unmatched bases: 4. Germline V gene data show CDR1 as KGHSH and CDR2 as LQKENI. Here the CDR3 DNA reads TGTGCCAGCTCAGCTACGGGAGGGCAAGAGACCCAGTACTTC. Translating it yields CASSATGGQETQYF.

The CDR3 region is CASSPWTSGRPYEQYF. CDR3 nucleotides: TGTGCCAGCAGCCCCTGGACTAGCGGGAGGCCGTACGAGCAGTACTTC. The rearrangement links TRBV6-6 to TRBJ2-7; TRBD2 aligns across 14 bases. CDR1 is MNHNY, CDR2 SVGAGI, per germline (reference sequence). The CDR3 has 16 residues. V shed 6 bases and J 4 bases; nucleotides not matched to a gene: 8.

This clone showed up just a few times. The chain carries TRBV14 and TRBJ1-1; a weak D match, TRBD1 (5 bases). Germline lookup yields CDR1 SGHDN and CDR2 FVKESK. With 4 bases removed from V and 4 bases from J, the gap between germline ends came to 10 bases. The CDR3 totals 13 residues. The CDR3 sequence is CASSPGGSTEAFF. The CDR3 DNA follows: TGTGCCAGCAGCCCGGGGGGGAGCACTGAAGCTTTCTTT.

This clone showed up just a few times. The chain joins TRBV13 to TRBJ2-7; D not resolved. The ends were cut back, 2 bases at V and 6 bases at J, with 8 bases in the middle. The germline CDR1 and CDR2 sequences are PRHDT and FYEKMQ (reference sequence). This CDR3 region has 12 residues. CDR3 sequence: CASSLSSGEQYF. CDR3 in DNA: TGTGCCAGCAGCTTATCTTCCGGCGAGCAGTACTTC. The entire variable domain, with the rest obtained from reference TRBV13 and TRBJ2-7, is as follows: AAGVIQSPRHLIKEKRETATLKCYPIPRHDTVYWYQQGPGQDPQFLISFYEKMQSDKGSIPDRFSAQQFSDYHSELNMSSLELGDSALYFCASSLSSGEQYFGPGTRLTVT.

The chain has TRBV6-5 and TRBJ2-7; D not certain. V was shortened by 6 bases and J by 1 base, with 4 bases between the two germline ends. The CDR3 consists of 11 residues. CDR1 is MNHEY, CDR2 SVGAGI, per germline. In nucleotides, the CDR3 is TGTGCCAGCAGCACTTCCTACGAGCAGTACTTC. Translation gives CASSTSYEQYF.

CDR3 nucleotide sequence: TGTGCCAGCAATGGAAAAGGCTACGAGACCCAGTACTTC. It specifies CASNGKGYETQYF. The chain joins TRBV13 to TRBJ2-5; no clear D. Germline loops: CDR1 PRHDT, CDR2 FYEKMQ (reference sequence). The CDR3 has 13 amino acids. Between the trimmed V and J ends, which lost 7 bases and 5 bases, there was a span of 14 bases.

The chain employs TRBV27 and TRBJ1-4; D perhaps matches TRBD1 (5 bases). Deletions cut 11 bases from V and 7 bases from J, with 14 bases between. The germline V gene has CDR1 MNHEY and CDR2 SMNVEV (reference sequence). This CDR3 is built from 12 residues. CDR3 in DNA: TGTGCCGGCCGGGGCGAAGGTGAAAAACTGTTTTTT. Its translation: CAGRGEGEKLFF.

On this clone itself: Other DNA sequences from this sample encode an identical CDR3 as well. This chain uses TRBV27 with TRBJ2-7; 11 bases fit TRBD1. Germline trimming cut 4 bases from V and 4 bases from J; bases unmatched to any gene: 3. This CDR3 has 14 residues. Germline lookup yields CDR1 MNHEY and CDR2 SMNVEV (reference sequence). As DNA, the CDR3 is TGTGCCAGCAGTTCCGGGACAGGGGGTTACGAGCAGTACTTC. Translated: CASSSGTGGYEQYF.

As for this clone: An end of the junction does not agree with germline; a read error may underlie this. CDR3 DNA sequence: TGTGCTAGCAGCTTAGGTCCCGGGCTAGCGGGCGACGAGCAGTACTTC. Translated: CASSLGPGLAGDEQYF. The chain combines TRBV7-7 with TRBJ2-5; 8 positions agree with TRBD2. The DNA end is a closer match to TRBJ2-7, so the J assignment may be wrong. There are 16 residues in the CDR3. Per the germline V gene, CDR1 is SSHAT and CDR2 is FNYEAQ (reference sequence).

This clone was seen a handful of times. This chain joins TRBV28 and TRBJ2-3; D is ambiguous. CDR1 is MDHEN, CDR2 SYDVKM, per germline. The ends were cut back, 3 bases at V and 5 bases at J, with 3 bases in the middle. This CDR3 has 11 residues. DNA of the CDR3: TGTGCCAGCAGTTTGGGAGATACGCAGTATTTT. As protein: CASSLGDTQYF.

This clone was detected once. This rearrangement joins TRBV29-1 to TRBJ2-7, with TRBD2 identical over 7 bases. The trim removed 7 bases at V and 2 bases at J, leaving 8 bases unmatched. Germline lookup yields CDR1 SQVTM and CDR2 ANQGSEA. There are 13 residues in the CDR3. The CDR3 bases are TGCAGCGCTCTAGCGGTAATTACCTACGAGCAGTACTTC. As protein: CSALAVITYEQYF.

V and J are TRBV27 and TRBJ2-7; D call uncertain. Germline assignment: CDR1 MNHEY and CDR2 SMNVEV (reference sequence). The CDR3 extends over 12 amino acids. The V gene lost 6 bases and the J gene lost 7 bases, with 13 bases spanning the gap. CDR3 nucleotides: TGTGCCAGCAGAGCTTCACCTGAGGAGCAGTACTTC. Translation: CASRASPEEQYF.